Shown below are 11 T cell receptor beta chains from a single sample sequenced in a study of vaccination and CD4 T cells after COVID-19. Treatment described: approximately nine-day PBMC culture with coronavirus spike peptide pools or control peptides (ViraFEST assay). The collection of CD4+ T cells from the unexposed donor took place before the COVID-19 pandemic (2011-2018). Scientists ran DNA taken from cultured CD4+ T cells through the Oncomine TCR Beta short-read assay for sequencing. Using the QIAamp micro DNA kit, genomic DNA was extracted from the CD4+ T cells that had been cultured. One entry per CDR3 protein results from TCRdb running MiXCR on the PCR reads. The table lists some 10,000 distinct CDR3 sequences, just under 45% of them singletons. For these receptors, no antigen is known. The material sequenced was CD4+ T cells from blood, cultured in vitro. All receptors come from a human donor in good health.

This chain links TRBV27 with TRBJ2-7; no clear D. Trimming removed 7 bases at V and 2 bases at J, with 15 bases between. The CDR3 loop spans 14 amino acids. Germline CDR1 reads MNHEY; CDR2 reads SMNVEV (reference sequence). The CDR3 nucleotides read TGTGCCAGCACCTCCGTACGGAGTCCCTACGAGCAGTACTTC. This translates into CASTSVRSPYEQYF.

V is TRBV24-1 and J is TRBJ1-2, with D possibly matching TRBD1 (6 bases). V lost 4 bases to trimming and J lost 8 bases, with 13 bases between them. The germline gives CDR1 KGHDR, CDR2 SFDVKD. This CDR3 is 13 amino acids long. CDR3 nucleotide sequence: TGTGCCACCAGTGACATACAGGGACTCGGCTACACCTTC. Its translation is CATSDIQGLGYTF.

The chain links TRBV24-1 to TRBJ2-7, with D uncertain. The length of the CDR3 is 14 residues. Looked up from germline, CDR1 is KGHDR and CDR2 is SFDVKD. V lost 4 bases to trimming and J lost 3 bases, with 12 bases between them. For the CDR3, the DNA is TGTGCCACCAGTGACCCTACACAGAGCTACGAGCAGTACTTC. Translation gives CATSDPTQSYEQYF.

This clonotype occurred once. Here the CDR3 DNA reads TGTGCCAGCAGTTCCCCCTCTGGGGAGGGCTCGTACGAGCAGTACTTC. This gives the protein CASSSPSGEGSYEQYF. The chain combines TRBV28 with TRBJ2-7; TRBD2 matches 7 bases. Germline V gene sequence: CDR1 MDHEN, CDR2 SYDVKM. V was clipped by 4 bases and J by 4 bases; unmatched bases: 13. The CDR3 runs to 16 residues.

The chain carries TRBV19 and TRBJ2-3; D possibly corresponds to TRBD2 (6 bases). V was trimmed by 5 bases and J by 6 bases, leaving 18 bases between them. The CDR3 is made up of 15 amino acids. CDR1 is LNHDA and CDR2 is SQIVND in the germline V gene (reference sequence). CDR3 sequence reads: CASSLSGRDGDTQYF. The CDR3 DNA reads TGTGCCAGTAGTCTATCTGGGCGGGACGGGGATACGCAGTATTTT.

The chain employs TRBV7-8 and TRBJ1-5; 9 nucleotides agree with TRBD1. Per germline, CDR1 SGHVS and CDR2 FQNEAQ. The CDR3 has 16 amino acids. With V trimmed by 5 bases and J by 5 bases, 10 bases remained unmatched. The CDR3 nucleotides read TGTGCCAGCAGCAGGCGGACAGGGGAAAGCGATCAGCCCCAGCATTTT. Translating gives CASSRRTGESDQPQHF.

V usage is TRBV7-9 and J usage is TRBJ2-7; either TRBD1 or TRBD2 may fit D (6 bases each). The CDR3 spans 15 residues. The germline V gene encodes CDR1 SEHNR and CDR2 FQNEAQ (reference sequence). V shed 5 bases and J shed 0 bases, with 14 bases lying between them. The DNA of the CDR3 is TGTGCCAGCAGCCCGCGGGACACCATCTCCTACGAGCAGTACTTC. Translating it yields CASSPRDTISYEQYF. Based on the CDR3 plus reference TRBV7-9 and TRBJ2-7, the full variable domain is DTGVSQNPRHKITKRGQNVTFRCDPISEHNRLYWYRQTLGQGPEFLTYFQNEAQLEKSRLLSDRFSAERPKGSFSTLEIQRTEQGDSAMYLCASSPRDTISYEQYFGPGTRLTVT.

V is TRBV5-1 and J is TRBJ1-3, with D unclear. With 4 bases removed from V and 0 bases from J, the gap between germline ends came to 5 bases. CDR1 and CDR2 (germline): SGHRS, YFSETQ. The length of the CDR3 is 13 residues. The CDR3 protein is CASSPDSGNTIYF. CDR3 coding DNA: TGCGCCAGCAGCCCAGACTCTGGAAACACCATATATTTT.

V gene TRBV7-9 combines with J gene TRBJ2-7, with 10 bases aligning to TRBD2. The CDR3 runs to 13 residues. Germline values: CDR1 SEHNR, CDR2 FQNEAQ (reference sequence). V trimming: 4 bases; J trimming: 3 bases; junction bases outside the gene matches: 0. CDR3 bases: TGTGCCAGCAGCTGGACTAGCGGCTACGAGCAGTACTTC. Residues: CASSWTSGYEQYF.

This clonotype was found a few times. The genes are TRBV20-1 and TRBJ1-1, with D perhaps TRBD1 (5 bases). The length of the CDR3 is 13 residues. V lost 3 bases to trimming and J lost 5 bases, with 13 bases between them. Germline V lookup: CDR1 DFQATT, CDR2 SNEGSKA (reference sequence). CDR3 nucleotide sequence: TGCAGTGCTAGCGGGGACTTGGGAACTGAAGCTTTCTTT. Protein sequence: CSASGDLGTEAFF.

CDR3 nucleotide sequence: TGTGCCAGCAGTTTATGGGACCAGGGGGAGGGCAGCAATCAGCCCCAGCATTTT. It specifies CASSLWDQGEGSNQPQHF. The chain employs TRBV28 and TRBJ1-5; 7 bases line up with TRBD1. The CDR3 consists of 18 residues. Per germline, CDR1 MDHEN and CDR2 SYDVKM. Trimming cost V 0 bases and J 1 base; bases outside gene matches: 9.